This TCR beta chain comes out of a study of T-cell memory formation after mild COVID-19. The table lists this clonotype with a few counts. As yet, its antigen is unknown. TCRdb analysed the 5' RACE reads with MiXCR anew, one entry per CDR3 protein. The repertoire holds about 340,000 distinct CDR3 sequences, with roughly 15% as singletons. General study findings and limits: Contracting clones from day 15 to 85 showed balanced CD4/CD8; later expanders favored CD4+. CD8+ contracting clones occupied EMRA, while CD4+ ones occupied mainly CM and EM.

From germline, CDR1 is DFQATT and CDR2 SNEGSKA (reference sequence). The CDR3 totals 13 residues. The V and J ends lost 3 bases and 4 bases respectively, with 12 bases between them. The chain uses TRBV20-1 and TRBJ1-2, with D tentatively TRBD1 (5 bases). Specimen: PBMCs or a T cell subset sorted from them (not recorded which). This clonotype originated in a young man who had mild COVID-19 (a few samples of this study predate the infection). Cell type and time point are not known. In DNA, the CDR3 is TGCAGTGCTAGTGACAGTGGACCCTATGGCTACACCTTC. Protein product: CSASDSGPYGYTF.